Each of the 23 T cell receptor beta chains below was sequenced from the same sample in a study of shared clonotypes between healthy human individuals (dated by TCRdb to between 2020 and 2021). CD8 naive samples were CD45RO-negative cells positively selected for CCR7, giving a CD45RA+CCR7+ population that excluded TemRA cells. The receptor library was made with the immunoSEQ multiplex PCR assay. Drawn from immuneACCESS, this table holds only the in-frame rearrangements with V and J called that TCRdb kept. Clones are partly lost; checked studies trace under half to an unresolved V gene and leave the rest unexplained. The sample data list about 2.2 million clones, and 85% to 95% of these were observed just once. Together, the top ten hold approximately 1.7% of the sample. The sample was naive CD8+ T cells from PBMCs. The cell subset or site label for this specimen denotes: CD45RA+CCR7+. These receptors all come from a man in his late teens or twenties in good health. Some clones in this sample may be carry-over from other donors' samples.

The chain joins TRBV4-3 to TRBJ2-7, with 9 bases lining up with TRBD1. Germline V CDR1 and CDR2: LGHNA, YSLEER. The J segment lost 2 bases and the V segment lost 2 bases, leaving 4 bases of the junction unmatched. The CDR3 length is 15 residues. CDR3 region: CASSQQQGAPYEQYF. The DNA for the CDR3 is TGCGCCAGCAGCCAACAACAGGGGGCTCCCTACGAGCAGTACTTC.

The gene calls are TRBV6-1 and TRBJ2-2, with 12 bases identical to TRBD2. This CDR3 is built from 20 residues. Germline-derived CDR1 and CDR2 are MNHNS and SASEGT. V was clipped by 2 bases and J by 3 bases; unmatched bases: 13. The CDR3, as DNA: TGTGCCAGCAGTGAATGGCGCCTAGCGGGAGGGCCAATGGACACCGGGGAGCTGTTTTTT. Its translation is CASSEWRLAGGPMDTGELFF.

The chain joins TRBV4-2 to TRBJ2-7, with D possibly being TRBD2 (5 bases). The CDR3 has 15 amino acids. V was cut by 2 bases and J by 3 bases, with 14 bases left in between. Germline V gene lookup returns CDR1 LGHNA and CDR2 YNFKEQ. Here the CDR3 DNA reads TGTGCCAGCAGCCAATCTCAAATGGGGAGCTACGAGCAGTACTTC. Amino acids: CASSQSQMGSYEQYF.

V usage is TRBV28 and J usage is TRBJ2-1; tentative D call: TRBD1 (5 bases). Trimming cost V 5 bases and J 8 bases, with 13 bases left between them. The germline gives CDR1 MDHEN, CDR2 SYDVKM. There are 13 residues in the CDR3. The CDR3 here is CASSPNRFHEQFF. CDR3 sequence (DNA): TGTGCCAGCAGTCCAAACAGGTTCCATGAGCAGTTCTTC.

For this clone: This sample also contains other DNA sequences that code for the same CDR3. The chain has TRBV27 and TRBJ2-7; the match to TRBD1 covers 10 bases. In germline, CDR1 is MNHEY, CDR2 SMNVEV (reference sequence). The junction had 6 bases not matched to a gene; V was cut back by 5 bases and J by 2 bases. The CDR3 sequence is 15 residues long. CDR3 in DNA: TGTGCCAGCAGTCCAATCGGACAGGGGGCCTACGAGCAGTACTTC. Encoded protein: CASSPIGQGAYEQYF.

The V call is TRBV9, the J call TRBJ2-1; no definite D call. Germline loops: CDR1 SGDLS, CDR2 YYNGEE. The CDR3 consists of 15 residues. The germline V and J ends were trimmed by 0 bases and 5 bases, with 12 bases remaining between them. Here the CDR3 reads CASSVGSHLNNEQFF. CDR3 DNA: TGTGCCAGCAGCGTAGGGTCCCACTTAAACAATGAGCAGTTCTTC.

The chain joins TRBV6-6 to TRBJ2-7; 8 bases fit TRBD2. Trimming removed 2 bases from V and 6 bases from J; junction bases left unmatched: 6. This CDR3 has 14 amino acids. Germline CDR1 and CDR2: MNHNY and SVGAGI (reference sequence). The CDR3 DNA reads TGTGCCAGCAGTTACGAGGGTAGCGGGACCGAGCAGTACTTC. Its translation: CASSYEGSGTEQYF.

The genes are TRBV7-8 and TRBJ2-4; maybe TRBD1 (6 bases). The germline V gene has CDR1 SGHVS and CDR2 FQNEAQ. V gave up 0 bases and J gave up 5 bases, with 11 bases separating them. The CDR3 extends over 15 amino acids. CDR3 coding DNA: TGTGCCAGCAGCTTAGCGTTAAGGACAGAAAACATTCAGTACTTC. It yields the protein CASSLALRTENIQYF.

For this clone: In the same sample, other DNA sequences code for this CDR3. CDR3 in amino acids: CASSLSLAGITDTQYF. Here the CDR3 DNA reads TGTGCCAGCAGTTTATCACTAGCGGGGATCACAGATACGCAGTATTTT. The chain recombines TRBV27 with TRBJ2-3, with 10 bases matching TRBD2. Germline V gene lookup returns CDR1 MNHEY and CDR2 SMNVEV (reference sequence). The CDR3 runs 16 residues. V lost 0 bases to trimming and J lost 2 bases; unmatched junction nucleotides: 2.

The V and J genes are TRBV5-1 and TRBJ1-2; TRBD1 is a possible D gene (6 bases). Germline V gene sequence: CDR1 SGHRS, CDR2 YFSETQ. V lost 5 bases to trimming and J lost 0 bases, with 11 bases between them. The CDR3 consists of 14 residues. The chain's CDR3 is CASRGRDTNYGYTF. DNA of the CDR3: TGCGCCAGCAGGGGACGGGACACTAACTATGGCTACACCTTC.

The V and J genes are TRBV18 and TRBJ2-7; 9 positions match TRBD2. Germline V gene data show CDR1 as KGHSH and CDR2 as LQKENI. The V and J ends lost 2 bases and 7 bases, in that order; junction bases with no gene match: 9. The CDR3 length is 15 residues. The CDR3 DNA is TGTGCCAGCTCACCAGGAGCTAGCGGGATCACTGAGCAGTACTTC. Amino acids: CASSPGASGITEQYF.

The sample holds one count of this clone. The chain recombines TRBV7-6 with TRBJ1-3; D uncertain. Looked up from germline, CDR1 is SGHVS and CDR2 is FNYEAQ. Trimming removed 1 base at V and 2 bases at J, with 9 bases between. There are 15 residues in the CDR3. The CDR3: CASSLDVGPGNTIYF. In DNA, the CDR3 is TGTGCCAGCAGCTTAGACGTCGGCCCTGGAAACACCATATATTTT. Looking up the rest from reference TRBV7-6 and TRBJ1-3 gives the full variable domain: GAGVSQSPRYKVTKRGQDVALRCDPISGHVSLYWYRQALGQGPEFLTYFNYEAQQDKSGLPNDRFSAERPEGSISTLTIQRTEQRDSAMYRCASSLDVGPGNTIYFGEGSWLTVV.

The rearrangement joins TRBV11-2 to TRBJ2-5, with 7 bases fitting TRBD2. CDR3 length equals 15 residues. The J segment lost 1 base and the V segment lost 4 bases, leaving 6 bases of the junction unmatched. The germline V gene has CDR1 SGHAT and CDR2 FQNNGV. This CDR3 reads CASSSQRDFQETQYF. CDR3 DNA sequence: TGTGCCAGCAGCTCCCAGCGGGACTTCCAAGAGACCCAGTACTTC.

The genes are TRBV28 and TRBJ2-7; D perhaps matches TRBD2 (8 bases). The germline V gene has CDR1 MDHEN and CDR2 SYDVKM. The CDR3 extends over 18 amino acids. The germline V and J ends were trimmed by 3 bases and 7 bases, with 28 bases remaining between them. The CDR3 protein is CASSFPPGTEYGGEEQYF. The CDR3 DNA sequence: TGTGCCAGCAGTTTCCCCCCCGGGACAGAGTACGGGGGGGAAGAGCAGTACTTC.

In this sample, this clone turned up once. The J gene is TRBJ1-2, the V gene TRBV6-1; 7 nucleotides match TRBD1. Germline values: CDR1 MNHNS, CDR2 SASEGT. J was trimmed by 8 bases and V by 6 bases; bases with no gene match: 9. This CDR3 comprises 13 residues. CDR3 nucleotide sequence: TGTGCCAGCAGACTGACAGGGTTTGAAGGCTACACCTTC. This encodes CASRLTGFEGYTF.

The V gene is TRBV6-1, the J gene TRBJ1-2; 8 bases match TRBD1. Germline V lookup: CDR1 MNHNS, CDR2 SASEGT. J was trimmed by 4 bases and V by 4 bases; bases with no gene match: 5. The CDR3 is 14 amino acids. CDR3 nucleotide sequence: TGTGCCAGCAGTGTGGACAGGGTCTCCTATGGCTACACCTTC. Its protein product is CASSVDRVSYGYTF.

V gene TRBV2 combines with J gene TRBJ2-7; TRBD2 agrees at 8 bases. The ends lost 5 bases at V and 2 bases at J; junction bases unmatched: 2. The CDR3 runs to 13 residues. Germline lookup yields CDR1 SNHLY and CDR2 FYNNEI. The CDR3 DNA sequence: TGTGCCAGCAGTAGCGGGAGAGCCTACGAGCAGTACTTC. This sequence encodes CASSSGRAYEQYF.

The chain is built from TRBV10-2 and TRBJ2-7; the D is unclear. CDR3 length: 15 residues. From germline, CDR1 is WSHSY and CDR2 SAAADI. Trimming pared 2 bases from V and 0 bases from J, leaving 11 bases between. The CDR3, as DNA: TGCGCCAGCAGTGAGCGACTGTGGAGCTCCTACGAGCAGTACTTC. Translating gives CASSERLWSSYEQYF.

V is TRBV19 and J is TRBJ1-1, with D perhaps TRBD1 (6 bases). CDR1 and CDR2 (germline): LNHDA, SQIVND (reference sequence). Trimming took 7 bases from V and 2 from J, leaving 14 bases between them. This CDR3 has 14 residues. The CDR3 DNA follows: TGTGCCAGTACCTTTTGGGGGGCTAACACTGAAGCTTTCTTT. It specifies CASTFWGANTEAFF.

The genes are TRBV19 and TRBJ1-2; D may be TRBD1 (5 bases). The CDR3 contains 13 residues. Germline V gene data show CDR1 as LNHDA and CDR2 as SQIVND (reference sequence). V lost 3 bases, J lost 3 bases, and 8 bases lay in between. CDR3 sequence reads: CASSMAGDYGYTF. CDR3 DNA sequence: TGTGCCAGTAGTATGGCGGGGGACTATGGCTACACCTTC.

As to this clone: This may stem from a read error, because a much larger clone lies one nucleotide away. Other nucleotide sequences in the sample specify the same CDR3. V gene TRBV7-9 combines with J gene TRBJ2-7; possibly TRBD1 for D (5 bases). This CDR3 comprises 12 residues. CDR1 and CDR2 from the germline V gene are SEHNR and FQNEAQ (reference sequence). V was trimmed by 1 base and J by 5 bases, leaving 6 bases between them. The DNA of the CDR3 is TGTGCCAGCAGCTTAGGGGGCGACGAGCAGTACTTC. This codes for CASSLGGDEQYF.

This chain joins TRBV25-1 and TRBJ1-1, with D possibly matching TRBD1 (6 bases). Deletions cut 4 bases from V and 0 bases from J, with 9 bases between. Germline loops: CDR1 MGHDK, CDR2 SYGVNS. The CDR3 consists of 14 residues. The CDR3 DNA reads TGTGCCAGCAGTGTAACAGGGATGAACACTGAAGCTTTCTTT. Translating gives CASSVTGMNTEAFF.

This clone has a handful of counts. The V gene is TRBV29-1, the J gene TRBJ1-1; possibly TRBD1 for D (6 bases). The length of the CDR3 is 13 residues. V lost 6 bases and J 3 bases, leaving 14 bases between the germline ends. In germline, CDR1 is SQVTM, CDR2 ANQGSEA. CDR3 in DNA: TGCAGCGTAGTAAGAGGGGGGTACACTGAAGCTTTCTTT. This codes for CSVVRGGYTEAFF.